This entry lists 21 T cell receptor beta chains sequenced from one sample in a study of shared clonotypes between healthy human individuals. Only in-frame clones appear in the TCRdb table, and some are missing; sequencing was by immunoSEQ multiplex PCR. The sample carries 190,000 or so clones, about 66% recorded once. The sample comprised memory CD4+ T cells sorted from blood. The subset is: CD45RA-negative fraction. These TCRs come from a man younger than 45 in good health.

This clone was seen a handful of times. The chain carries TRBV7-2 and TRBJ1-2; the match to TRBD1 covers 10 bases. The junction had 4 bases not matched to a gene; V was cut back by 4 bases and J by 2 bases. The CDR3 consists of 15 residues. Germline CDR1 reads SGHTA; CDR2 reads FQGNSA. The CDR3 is CASSSRDRGNYGYTF. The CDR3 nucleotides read TGTGCCAGCAGCTCGCGGGACAGGGGAAACTATGGCTACACCTTC.

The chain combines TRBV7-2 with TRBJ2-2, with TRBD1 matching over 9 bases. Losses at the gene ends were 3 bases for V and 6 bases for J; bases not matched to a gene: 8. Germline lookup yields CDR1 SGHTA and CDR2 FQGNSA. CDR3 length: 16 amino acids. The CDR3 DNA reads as TGTGCCAGCAGCTTGATGGGACAGGGCGCACCCGGGGAGCTGTTTTTT. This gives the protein CASSLMGQGAPGELFF.

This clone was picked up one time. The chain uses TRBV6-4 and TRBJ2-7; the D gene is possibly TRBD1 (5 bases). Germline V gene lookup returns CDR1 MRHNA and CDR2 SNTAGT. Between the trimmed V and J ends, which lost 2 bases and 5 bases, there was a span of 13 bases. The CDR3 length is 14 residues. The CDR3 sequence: CASSDRWVRDEQYF. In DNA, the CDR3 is TGTGCCAGCAGTGACCGATGGGTCAGGGACGAGCAGTACTTC.

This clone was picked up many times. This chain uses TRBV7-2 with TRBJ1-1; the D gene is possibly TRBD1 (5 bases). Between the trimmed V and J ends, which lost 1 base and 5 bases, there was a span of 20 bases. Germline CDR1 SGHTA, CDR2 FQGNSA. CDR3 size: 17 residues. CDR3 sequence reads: CASSLGGAAKAWTEAFF. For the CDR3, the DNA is TGTGCCAGCAGCTTAGGAGGGGCGGCTAAAGCGTGGACTGAAGCTTTCTTT.

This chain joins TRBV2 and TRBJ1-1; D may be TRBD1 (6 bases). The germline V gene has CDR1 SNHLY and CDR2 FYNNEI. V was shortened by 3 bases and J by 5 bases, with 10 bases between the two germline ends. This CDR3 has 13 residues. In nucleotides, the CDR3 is TGTGCCAGCAGTGAGAACAGGGTTACTGAAGCTTTCTTT. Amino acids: CASSENRVTEAFF.

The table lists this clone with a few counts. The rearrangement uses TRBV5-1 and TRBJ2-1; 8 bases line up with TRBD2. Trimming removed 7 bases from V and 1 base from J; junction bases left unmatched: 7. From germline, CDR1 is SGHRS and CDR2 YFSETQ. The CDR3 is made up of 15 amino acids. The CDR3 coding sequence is TGCGCCAGCGCCGGGGGGGCACGGTCCTACAATGAGCAGTTCTTC. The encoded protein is CASAGGARSYNEQFF.

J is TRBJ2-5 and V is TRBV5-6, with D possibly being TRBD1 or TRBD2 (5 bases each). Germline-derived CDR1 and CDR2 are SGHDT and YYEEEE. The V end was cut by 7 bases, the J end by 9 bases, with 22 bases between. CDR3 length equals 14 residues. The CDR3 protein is CASAPIGAPMAQYF. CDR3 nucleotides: TGTGCCAGCGCCCCCATCGGGGCCCCGATGGCCCAGTACTTC.

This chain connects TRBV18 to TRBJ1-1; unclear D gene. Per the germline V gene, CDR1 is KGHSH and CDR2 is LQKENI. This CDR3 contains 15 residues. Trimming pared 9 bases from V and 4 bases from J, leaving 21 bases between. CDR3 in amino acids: CASLTIGRFSTEAFF. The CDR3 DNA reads TGTGCCAGTCTCACCATCGGCAGGTTCTCCACTGAAGCTTTCTTT.

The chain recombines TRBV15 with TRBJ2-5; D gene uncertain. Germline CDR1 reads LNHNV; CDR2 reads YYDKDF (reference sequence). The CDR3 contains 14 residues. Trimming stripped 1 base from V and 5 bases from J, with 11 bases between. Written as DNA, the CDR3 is TGTGCCACCAGCAGAGTGGGCCGTCGGGAGACCCAGTACTTC. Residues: CATSRVGRRETQYF. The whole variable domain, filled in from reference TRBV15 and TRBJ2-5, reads DAMVIQNPRYQVTQFGKPVTLSCSQTLNHNVMYWYQQKSSQAPKLLFHYYDKDFNNEADTPDNFQSRRPNTSFCFLDIRSPGLGDTAMYLCATSRVGRRETQYFGPGTRLLVL.

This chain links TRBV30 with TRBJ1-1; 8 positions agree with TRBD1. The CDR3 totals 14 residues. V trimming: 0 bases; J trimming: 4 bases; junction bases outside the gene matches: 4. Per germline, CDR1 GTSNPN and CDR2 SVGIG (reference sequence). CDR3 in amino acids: CAWSVPGGFTEAFF. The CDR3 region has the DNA TGTGCCTGGAGTGTACCAGGGGGCTTCACTGAAGCTTTCTTT.

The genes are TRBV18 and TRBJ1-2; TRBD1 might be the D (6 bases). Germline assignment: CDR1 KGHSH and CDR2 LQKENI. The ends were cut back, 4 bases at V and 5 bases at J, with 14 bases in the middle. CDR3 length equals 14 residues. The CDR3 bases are TGTGCCAGCTCACACGGGGGGACACCGTATGGCTACACCTTC. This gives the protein CASSHGGTPYGYTF.

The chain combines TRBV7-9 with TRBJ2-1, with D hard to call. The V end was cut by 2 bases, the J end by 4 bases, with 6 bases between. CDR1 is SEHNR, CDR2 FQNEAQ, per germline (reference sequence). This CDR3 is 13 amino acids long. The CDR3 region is CASSLQVYNEQFF. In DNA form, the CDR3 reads TGTGCCAGCAGCTTACAGGTTTACAATGAGCAGTTCTTC.

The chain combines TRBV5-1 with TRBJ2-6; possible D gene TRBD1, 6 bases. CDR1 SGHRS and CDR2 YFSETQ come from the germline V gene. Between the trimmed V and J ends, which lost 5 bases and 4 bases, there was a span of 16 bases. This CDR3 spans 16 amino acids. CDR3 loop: CASSGLQGRGANVLTF. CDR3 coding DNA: TGCGCCAGCAGTGGACTCCAGGGGCGAGGGGCCAACGTCCTGACTTTC.

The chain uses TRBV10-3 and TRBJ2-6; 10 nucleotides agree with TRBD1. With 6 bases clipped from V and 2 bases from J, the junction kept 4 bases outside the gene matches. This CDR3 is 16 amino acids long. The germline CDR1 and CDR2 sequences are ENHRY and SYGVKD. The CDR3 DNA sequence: TGTGCCATCAGGGGACAGGGGAAAGCTGGGGCCAACGTCCTGACTTTC. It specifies CAIRGQGKAGANVLTF.

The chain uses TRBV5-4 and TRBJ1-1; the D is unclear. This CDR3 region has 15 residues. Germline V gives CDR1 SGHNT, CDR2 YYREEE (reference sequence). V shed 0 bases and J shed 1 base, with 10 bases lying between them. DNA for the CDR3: TGTGCCAGCAGCTTGGTCGGTCGGTCGAACACTGAAGCTTTCTTT. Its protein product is CASSLVGRSNTEAFF.

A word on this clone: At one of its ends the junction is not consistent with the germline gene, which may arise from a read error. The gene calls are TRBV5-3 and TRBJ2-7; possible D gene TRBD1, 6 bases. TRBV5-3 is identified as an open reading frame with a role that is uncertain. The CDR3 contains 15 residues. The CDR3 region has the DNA TGTGCCAGCAGCTTTACCAGGGGAAGCTCCTACGAGCAGTACTTC. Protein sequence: CASSFTRGSSYEQYF.

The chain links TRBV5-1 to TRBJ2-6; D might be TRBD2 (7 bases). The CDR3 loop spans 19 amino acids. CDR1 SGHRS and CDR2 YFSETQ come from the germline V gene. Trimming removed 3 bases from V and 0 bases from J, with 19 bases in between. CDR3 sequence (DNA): TGCGCCAGCAGCTCCCCTGAGGGGGGGGGCGGCTCTGGGGCCAACGTCCTGACTTTC. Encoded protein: CASSSPEGGGGSGANVLTF.

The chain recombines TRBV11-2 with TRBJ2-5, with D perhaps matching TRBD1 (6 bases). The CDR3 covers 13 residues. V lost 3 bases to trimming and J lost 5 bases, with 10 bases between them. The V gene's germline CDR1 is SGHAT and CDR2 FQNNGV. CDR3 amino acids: CASSFSGAETQYF. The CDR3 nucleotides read TGTGCCAGCAGCTTCTCAGGGGCGGAGACCCAGTACTTC.

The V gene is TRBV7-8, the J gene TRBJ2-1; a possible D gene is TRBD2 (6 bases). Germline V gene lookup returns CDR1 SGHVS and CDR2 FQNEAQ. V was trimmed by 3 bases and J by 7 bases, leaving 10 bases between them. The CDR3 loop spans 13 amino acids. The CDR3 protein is CASSFGGTNEQFF. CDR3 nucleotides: TGTGCCAGCAGCTTTGGAGGGACGAATGAGCAGTTCTTC. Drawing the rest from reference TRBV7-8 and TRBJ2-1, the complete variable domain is GAGVSQSPRYKVAKRGQDVALRCDPISGHVSLFWYQQALGQGPEFLTYFQNEAQLDKSGLPSDRFFAERPEGSVSTLKIQRTQQEDSAVYLCASSFGGTNEQFFGPGTRLTVL.

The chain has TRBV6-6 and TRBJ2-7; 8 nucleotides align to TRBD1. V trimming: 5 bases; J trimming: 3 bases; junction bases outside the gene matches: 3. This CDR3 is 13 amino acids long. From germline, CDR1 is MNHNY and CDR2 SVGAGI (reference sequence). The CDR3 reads CASSIGTGYEQYF. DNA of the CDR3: TGTGCCAGCAGTATAGGGACAGGCTACGAGCAGTACTTC.

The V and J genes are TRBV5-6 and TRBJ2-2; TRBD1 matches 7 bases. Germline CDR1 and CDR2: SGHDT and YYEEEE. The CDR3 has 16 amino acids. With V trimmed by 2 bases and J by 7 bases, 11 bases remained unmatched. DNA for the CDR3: TGTGCCAGCAGCTTTCCAAGACAGGGTAGTGGCGGGGAGCTGTTTTTT. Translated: CASSFPRQGSGGELFF.